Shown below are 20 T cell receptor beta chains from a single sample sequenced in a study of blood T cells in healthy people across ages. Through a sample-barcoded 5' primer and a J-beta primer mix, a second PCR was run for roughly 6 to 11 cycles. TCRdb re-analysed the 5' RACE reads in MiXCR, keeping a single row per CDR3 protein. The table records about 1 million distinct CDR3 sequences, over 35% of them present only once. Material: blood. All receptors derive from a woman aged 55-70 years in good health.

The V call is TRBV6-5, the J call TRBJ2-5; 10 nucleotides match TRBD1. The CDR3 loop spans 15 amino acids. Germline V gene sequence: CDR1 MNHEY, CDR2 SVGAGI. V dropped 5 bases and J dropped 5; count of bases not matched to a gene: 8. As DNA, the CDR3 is TGTGCCAGCAGTAAGACAGGGGGCTGGCAGGAGACCCAGTACTTC. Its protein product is CASSKTGGWQETQYF.

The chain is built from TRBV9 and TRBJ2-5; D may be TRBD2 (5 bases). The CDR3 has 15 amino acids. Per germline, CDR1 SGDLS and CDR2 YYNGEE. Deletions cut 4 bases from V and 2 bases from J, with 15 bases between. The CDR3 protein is CASSRIASGQETQYF. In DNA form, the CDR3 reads TGTGCCAGCAGCCGCATAGCGAGCGGACAAGAGACCCAGTACTTC.

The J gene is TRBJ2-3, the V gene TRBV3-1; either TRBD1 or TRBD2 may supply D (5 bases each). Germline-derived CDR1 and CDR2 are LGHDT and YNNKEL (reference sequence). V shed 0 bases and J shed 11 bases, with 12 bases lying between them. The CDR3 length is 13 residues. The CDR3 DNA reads TGTGCCAGCAGCCAAGAGGTGACGAGGGGGCAGTATTTT. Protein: CASSQEVTRGQYF.

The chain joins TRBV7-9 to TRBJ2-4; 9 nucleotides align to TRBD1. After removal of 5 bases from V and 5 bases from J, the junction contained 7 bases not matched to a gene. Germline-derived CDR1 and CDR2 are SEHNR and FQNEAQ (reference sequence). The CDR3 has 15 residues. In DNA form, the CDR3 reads TGTGCCAGCAGCCCCCTTCGGGACAGGGAAAACATTCAGTACTTC. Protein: CASSPLRDRENIQYF.

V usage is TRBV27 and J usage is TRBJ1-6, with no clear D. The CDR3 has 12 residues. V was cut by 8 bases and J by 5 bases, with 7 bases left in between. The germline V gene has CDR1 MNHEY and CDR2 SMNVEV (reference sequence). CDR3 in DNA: TGTGCCAGCCGACCTAATAATTCACCCCTCCACTTT. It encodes CASRPNNSPLHF.

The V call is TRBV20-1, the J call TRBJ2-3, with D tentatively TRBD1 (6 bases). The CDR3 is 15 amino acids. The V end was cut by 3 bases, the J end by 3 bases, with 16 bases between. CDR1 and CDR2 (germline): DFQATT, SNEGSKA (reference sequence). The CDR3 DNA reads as TGCAGTGCTAGTAATTATGGGGGCGCGACAGATACGCAGTATTTT. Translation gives CSASNYGGATDTQYF.

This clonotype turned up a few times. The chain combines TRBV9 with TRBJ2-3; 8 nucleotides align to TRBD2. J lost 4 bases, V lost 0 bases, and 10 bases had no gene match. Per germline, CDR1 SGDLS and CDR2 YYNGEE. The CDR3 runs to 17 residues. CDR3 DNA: TGTGCCAGCAGCGTAGTCCCAAGCGGGAGAGGCTCAGATACGCAGTATTTT. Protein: CASSVVPSGRGSDTQYF.

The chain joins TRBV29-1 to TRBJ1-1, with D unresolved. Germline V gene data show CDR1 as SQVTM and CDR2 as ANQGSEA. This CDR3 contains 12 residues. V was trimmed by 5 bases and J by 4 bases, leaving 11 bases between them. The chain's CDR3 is CSVLPDATEAFF. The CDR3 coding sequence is TGCAGCGTTCTGCCGGATGCCACTGAAGCTTTCTTT.

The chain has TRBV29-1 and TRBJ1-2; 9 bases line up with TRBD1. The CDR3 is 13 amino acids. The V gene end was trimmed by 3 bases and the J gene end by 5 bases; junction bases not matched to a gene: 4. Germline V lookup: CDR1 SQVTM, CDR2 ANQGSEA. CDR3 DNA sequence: TGCAGCGTTGACCCACAGGGGGCATATGGCTACACCTTC. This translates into CSVDPQGAYGYTF.

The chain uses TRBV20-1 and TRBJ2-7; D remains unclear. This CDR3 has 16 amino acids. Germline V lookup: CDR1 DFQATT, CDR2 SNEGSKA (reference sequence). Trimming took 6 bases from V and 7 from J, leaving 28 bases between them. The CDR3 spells CSAGEKAVFSYNEQYF. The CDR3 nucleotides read TGCAGTGCCGGCGAAAAGGCGGTGTTCTCCTACAATGAGCAGTACTTC.

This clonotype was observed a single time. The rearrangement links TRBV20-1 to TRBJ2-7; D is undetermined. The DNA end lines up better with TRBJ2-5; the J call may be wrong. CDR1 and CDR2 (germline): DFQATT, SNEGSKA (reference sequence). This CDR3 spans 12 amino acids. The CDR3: CSADGLGETQYF. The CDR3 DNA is TGCAGTGCTGACGGCTTAGGGGAGACCCAGTACTTC.

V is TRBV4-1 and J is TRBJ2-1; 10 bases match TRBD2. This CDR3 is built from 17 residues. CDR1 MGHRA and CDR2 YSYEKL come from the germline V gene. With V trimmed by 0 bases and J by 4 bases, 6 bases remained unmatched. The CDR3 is CASSQDPASGSYNEQFF. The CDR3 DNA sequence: TGCGCCAGCAGCCAAGATCCAGCTAGCGGGAGTTACAATGAGCAGTTCTTC.

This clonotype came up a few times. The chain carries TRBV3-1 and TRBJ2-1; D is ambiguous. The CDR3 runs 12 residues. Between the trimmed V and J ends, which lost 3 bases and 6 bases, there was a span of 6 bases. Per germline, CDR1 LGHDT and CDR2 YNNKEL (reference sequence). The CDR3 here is CASSHGRNEQFF. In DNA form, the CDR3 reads TGTGCCAGCAGCCACGGACGCAATGAGCAGTTCTTC.

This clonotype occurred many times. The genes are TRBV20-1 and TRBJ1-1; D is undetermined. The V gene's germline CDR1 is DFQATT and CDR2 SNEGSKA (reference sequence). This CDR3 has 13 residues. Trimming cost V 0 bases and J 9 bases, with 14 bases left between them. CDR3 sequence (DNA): TGCAGTGCTAGAGACGCCGGCAGGCCGAAAGCTTTCTTT. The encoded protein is CSARDAGRPKAFF.

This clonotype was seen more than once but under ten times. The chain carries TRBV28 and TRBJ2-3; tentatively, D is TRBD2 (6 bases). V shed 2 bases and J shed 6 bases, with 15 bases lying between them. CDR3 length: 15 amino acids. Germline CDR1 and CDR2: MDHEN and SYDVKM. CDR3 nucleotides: TGTGCCAGCAGTTTACTGGGGCGGGGCGCGGATACGCAGTATTTT. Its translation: CASSLLGRGADTQYF.

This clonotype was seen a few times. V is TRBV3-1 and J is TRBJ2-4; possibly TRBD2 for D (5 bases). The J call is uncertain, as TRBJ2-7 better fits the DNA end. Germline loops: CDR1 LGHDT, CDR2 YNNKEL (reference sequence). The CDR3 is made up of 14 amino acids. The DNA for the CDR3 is TGTGCCAGCAGCGAGAGACTAAGAGACTACGAGCAGTACTTC. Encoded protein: CASSERLRDYEQYF.

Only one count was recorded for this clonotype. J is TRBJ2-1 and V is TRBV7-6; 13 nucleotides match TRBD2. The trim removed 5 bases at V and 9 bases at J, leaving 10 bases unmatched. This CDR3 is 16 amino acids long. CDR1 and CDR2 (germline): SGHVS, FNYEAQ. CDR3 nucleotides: TGTGCCAGCAGCCGGACTAGCGGGAGTTCGTGGGGTGAGCAGTTCTTC. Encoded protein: CASSRTSGSSWGEQFF.

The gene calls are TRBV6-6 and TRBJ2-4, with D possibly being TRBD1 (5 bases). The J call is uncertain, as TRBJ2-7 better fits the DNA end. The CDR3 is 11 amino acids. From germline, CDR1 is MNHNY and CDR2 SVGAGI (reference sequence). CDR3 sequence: CASTGSNEQYF. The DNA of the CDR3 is TGTGCCAGCACAGGGTCCAACGAGCAGTACTTC.

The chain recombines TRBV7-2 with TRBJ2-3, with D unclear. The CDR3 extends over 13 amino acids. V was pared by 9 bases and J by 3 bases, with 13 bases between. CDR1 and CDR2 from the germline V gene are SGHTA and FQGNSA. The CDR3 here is CASEKSLTDTQYF. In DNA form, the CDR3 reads TGTGCCAGTGAAAAGTCCTTAACAGATACGCAGTATTTT.

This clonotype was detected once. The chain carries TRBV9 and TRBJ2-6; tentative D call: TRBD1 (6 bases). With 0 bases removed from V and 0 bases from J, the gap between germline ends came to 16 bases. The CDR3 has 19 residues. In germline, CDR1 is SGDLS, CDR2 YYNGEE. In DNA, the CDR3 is TGTGCCAGCAGCGTAGCTACAGGGTCCAGCGCCTCTGGGGCCAACGTCCTGACTTTC. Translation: CASSVATGSSASGANVLTF.